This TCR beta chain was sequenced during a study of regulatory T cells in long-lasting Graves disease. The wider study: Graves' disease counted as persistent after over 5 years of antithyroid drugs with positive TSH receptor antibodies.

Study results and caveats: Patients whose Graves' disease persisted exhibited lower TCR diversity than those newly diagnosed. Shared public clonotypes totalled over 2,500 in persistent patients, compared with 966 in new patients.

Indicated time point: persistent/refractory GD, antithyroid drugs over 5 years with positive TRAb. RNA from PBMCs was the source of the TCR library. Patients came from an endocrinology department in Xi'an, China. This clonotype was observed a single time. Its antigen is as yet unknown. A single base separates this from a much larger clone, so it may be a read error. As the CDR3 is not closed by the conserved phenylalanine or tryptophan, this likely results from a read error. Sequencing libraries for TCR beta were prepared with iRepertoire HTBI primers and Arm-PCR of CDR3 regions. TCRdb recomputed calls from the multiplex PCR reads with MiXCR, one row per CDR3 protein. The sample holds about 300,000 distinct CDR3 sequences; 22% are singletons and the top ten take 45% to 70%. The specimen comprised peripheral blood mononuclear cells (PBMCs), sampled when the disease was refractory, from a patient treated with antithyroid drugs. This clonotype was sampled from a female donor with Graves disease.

In DNA form, the CDR3 reads TGTGCCAGCAAGGTGAGCAATCAGCCCCAGCATCTT. Translation: CASKVSNQPQHL. The chain couples TRBV28 to TRBJ1-5, with unresolved D. Germline V gene sequence: CDR1 MDHEN, CDR2 SYDVKM. The CDR3 extends over 12 amino acids. Trimming cost V 7 bases and J 1 base, with 5 bases left between them.